The 16 T cell receptor beta chains presented below share a single source sample, sequenced in a study of blood T cell repertoires in COVID-19. TCRdb's copy holds only in-frame clones and misses some; the assay was immunoSEQ multiplex PCR. The sample lists some 140,000 clones, around 79% occurring once. The sequenced sample was peripheral blood. These receptors were collected from a man between 60 and 75 years old with acute or convalescent COVID-19.

This chain joins TRBV12-3 or TRBV12-4 and TRBJ2-7; perhaps TRBD2 as D (5 bases). The CDR3 length is 12 residues. Trimming removed 5 bases at V and 6 bases at J, with 11 bases between. The CDR3 spells CASSPGMLEQYF. In DNA form, the CDR3 reads TGTGCCAGCAGTCCCGGGATGCTCGAGCAGTACTTC.

This clone has only a few counts. The chain carries TRBV29-1 and TRBJ2-3, with 9 positions matching TRBD1. The germline V gene encodes CDR1 SQVTM and CDR2 ANQGSEA. The CDR3 runs 15 residues. V lost 5 bases to trimming and J lost 4 bases; unmatched junction nucleotides: 10. The CDR3 reads CSVSSGGQGSDTQYF. The CDR3 DNA reads TGCAGCGTTTCTTCCGGGGGACAGGGTTCAGATACGCAGTATTTT.

The chain joins TRBV9 to TRBJ1-2, with TRBD1 identical over 10 bases. The CDR3 runs to 15 residues. Losses at the gene ends were 3 bases for V and 6 bases for J; bases not matched to a gene: 8. Germline V gives CDR1 SGDLS, CDR2 YYNGEE. The CDR3 nucleotides are TGTGCCAGCAGCGCCCGACAGGGGGCTACTCATGGCTACACCTTC. Translating it yields CASSARQGATHGYTF.

There are a few counts of this clone. The rearrangement links TRBV2 to TRBJ1-4, with D possibly matching TRBD1 (5 bases). Germline V lookup: CDR1 SNHLY, CDR2 FYNNEI. This CDR3 has 14 amino acids. Trimming shortened V by 3 bases and J by 8 bases, and 13 bases separated the two germline ends. The CDR3 reads CASSDEQEGEKLFF. The CDR3, as DNA: TGTGCCAGCAGTGACGAACAGGAAGGAGAAAAACTGTTTTTT.

This clone was counted only a few times. The rearrangement links TRBV7-8 to TRBJ1-2; no reliable D call. Trimming removed 2 bases from V and 3 bases from J, with 7 bases in between. The CDR3 loop spans 13 amino acids. Germline-derived CDR1 and CDR2 are SGHVS and FQNEAQ. CDR3 nucleotide sequence: TGTGCCAGCAGCTTAAGCACAGACTATGGCTACACCTTC. It is translated as CASSLSTDYGYTF.

V gene TRBV5-8 combines with J gene TRBJ1-2; the D gene is possibly TRBD1 (6 bases). V lost 4 bases, J lost 4 bases, and 17 bases lay in between. The CDR3 sequence is 15 residues long. Germline assignment: CDR1 SGHTS and CDR2 YDEGEE. The CDR3 loop reads CASSPMTGRAYGYTF. The CDR3 DNA follows: TGTGCCAGCAGCCCAATGACAGGCAGGGCCTATGGCTACACCTTC.

This clone has just one count. The chain couples TRBV28 to TRBJ1-2; D not resolved. CDR3 length equals 14 residues. The germline V and J ends were trimmed by 6 bases and 6 bases, with 17 bases remaining between them. The germline V gene encodes CDR1 MDHEN and CDR2 SYDVKM. The CDR3 coding sequence is TGTGCCAGCAGCCCAGTAGTTATGGCGGATGGCTACACCTTC. This codes for CASSPVVMADGYTF.

A word on this clone: One end of the junction is discordant with germline, which a read error may explain. The CDR3 reads CAGGPISNEQFF. The CDR3 nucleotides are TGTGCGGGAGGGCCAATATCAAATGAGCAGTTCTTC. This chain uses TRBV29-1 with TRBJ2-1, with 9 bases that match TRBD2. Germline V gene sequence: CDR1 SQVTM, CDR2 ANQGSEA. This CDR3 spans 12 amino acids.

With respect to this clone: Other nucleotide sequences from this sample produce the same CDR3. The V and J genes are TRBV30 and TRBJ1-5; TRBD1 is a possible D gene (5 bases). The ends were cut back, 1 base at V and 7 bases at J, with 11 bases in the middle. This CDR3 is 13 amino acids long. Germline V gene sequence: CDR1 GTSNPN, CDR2 SVGIG (reference sequence). The DNA of the CDR3 is TGTGCCTGGAGTGGCCAGGGAAGGCAGCCCCAGCATTTT. This sequence encodes CAWSGQGRQPQHF.

The rearrangement links TRBV28 to TRBJ1-5, with 9 nucleotides matching TRBD1. V trimming: 5 bases; J trimming: 7 bases; junction bases outside the gene matches: 9. There are 15 residues in the CDR3. Germline lookup yields CDR1 MDHEN and CDR2 SYDVKM. For the CDR3, the DNA is TGTGCCAGCAGTCGACAGGGGGGGAGCGGGCAGCCCCAGCATTTT. This encodes CASSRQGGSGQPQHF.

This clone has only one observation. The V call is TRBV4-2, the J call TRBJ2-7; 9 nucleotides align to TRBD2. CDR3 length: 15 amino acids. Unmatched junction bases numbered 5, after V lost 4 bases and J lost 1 base. Germline CDR1 reads LGHNA; CDR2 reads YNFKEQ. The CDR3 sequence: CASSPSSGISYEQYF. DNA for the CDR3: TGTGCCAGCAGCCCTTCTAGCGGGATTTCCTACGAGCAGTACTTC.

This chain's CDR3 is CASSFGRLNTEAFF. The DNA for the CDR3 is TGTGCCAGCAGTTTTGGGAGGCTGAACACTGAAGCTTTCTTT. V gene TRBV7-2 combines with J gene TRBJ1-1; D ambiguous. The CDR3 extends over 14 amino acids. The germline gives CDR1 SGHTA, CDR2 FQGNSA. V shed 6 bases and J shed 0 bases, with 11 bases lying between them.

The chain couples TRBV19 to TRBJ2-5; D may be TRBD2 (6 bases). The V and J ends lost 3 bases and 3 bases respectively, with 8 bases between them. This CDR3 comprises 13 residues. CDR1 is LNHDA, CDR2 SQIVND, per germline (reference sequence). CDR3 sequence (DNA): TGTGCCAGTAGTATTTTAGCGGAAGAGACCCAGTACTTC. This encodes CASSILAEETQYF.

The rearrangement uses TRBV7-2 and TRBJ2-1, with TRBD2 matching over 8 bases. V shed 5 bases and J 12 bases; nucleotides not matched to a gene: 12. Germline CDR1 and CDR2: SGHTA and FQGNSA. The length of the CDR3 is 14 residues. This CDR3 is CASSTRGLAGLQFF. The CDR3 DNA sequence: TGTGCCAGCAGCACCCGCGGTCTAGCGGGTCTGCAGTTCTTC.

This chain links TRBV4-3 with TRBJ2-1, with a tentative D call TRBD1 (6 bases). This CDR3 is built from 19 residues. Per germline, CDR1 LGHNA and CDR2 YSLEER. The germline V and J ends were trimmed by 0 bases and 6 bases, with 24 bases remaining between them. The CDR3 spells CASSQDLIGSGQPFNEQFF. Written as DNA, the CDR3 is TGCGCCAGCAGCCAAGATCTTATTGGGTCCGGACAGCCATTCAATGAGCAGTTCTTC.

The V gene is TRBV27, the J gene TRBJ2-1; 16 bases map to TRBD2. This CDR3 region has 15 residues. J gave up 9 bases and V 4 bases, and 3 bases lay outside the gene matches. CDR1 MNHEY and CDR2 SMNVEV come from the germline V gene (reference sequence). The CDR3 reads CASSSGLAGGTEQFF. The CDR3, as DNA: TGTGCCAGCAGTTCGGGACTAGCGGGAGGGACTGAGCAGTTCTTC.